The next 10 T cell receptor beta chains were all read from a single sample in a study of T cell repertoires in cytomegalovirus infection. In TCRdb, the reads were re-called with MiXCR into one record per CDR3 protein. The table has about 310,000 distinct CDR3 sequences, roughly 9.3% seen once. The sequencing input was PBMCs. The receptors stem from a human donor in good health (CMV status not recorded). Some clones in this sample may be carry-over from other donors' samples.

This chain connects TRBV29-1 to TRBJ2-1; 9 bases align to TRBD2. The CDR3 is 15 amino acids. The ends lost 1 base at V and 6 bases at J; junction bases unmatched: 7. CDR1 is SQVTM and CDR2 is ANQGSEA in the germline V gene. DNA for the CDR3: TGCAGCGTTGAAGTGCGGGGGGGCCAGGGCAATGAGCAGTTCTTC. Encoded protein: CSVEVRGGQGNEQFF.

This clonotype was detected ten times or more. CDR3 in DNA: TGCAGTGCAGCCTCGACAGGGTTGAATGAGCAGTTCTTC. It translates to CSAASTGLNEQFF. This chain links TRBV20-1 with TRBJ2-1; the match to TRBD1 covers 7 bases. Losses at the gene ends were 6 bases for V and 7 bases for J; bases not matched to a gene: 9. The CDR3 covers 13 residues. Germline CDR1 reads DFQATT; CDR2 reads SNEGSKA (reference sequence).

This clonotype has at least ten counts. The V and J genes are TRBV28 and TRBJ2-4, with D perhaps matching TRBD1 or TRBD2 (6 bases each). Germline CDR1 is MDHEN and CDR2 is SYDVKM. The CDR3 contains 16 residues. Trimming shortened V by 4 bases and J by 1 base, and 14 bases separated the two germline ends. The CDR3 DNA follows: TGTGCCAGCAGTTCCGGGGGACAAGAGGCCAAAAACATTCAGTACTTC. This encodes CASSSGGQEAKNIQYF.

V is TRBV20-1 and J is TRBJ1-4; TRBD1 agrees at 9 bases. V was clipped by 6 bases and J by 7 bases; unmatched bases: 6. Germline V gene data show CDR1 as DFQATT and CDR2 as SNEGSKA (reference sequence). This CDR3 contains 13 residues. This CDR3 is CSAARDRAEKLFF. The CDR3 DNA follows: TGCAGTGCGGCCCGGGACAGGGCTGAAAAACTGTTTTTT.

This clonotype has a count of ten or more. The chain carries TRBV7-2 and TRBJ1-1, with a tentative D call TRBD1 (6 bases). This CDR3 contains 14 residues. Looked up from germline, CDR1 is SGHTA and CDR2 is FQGNSA. The V end was cut by 5 bases, the J end by 12 bases, with 22 bases between. As DNA, the CDR3 is TGTGCCAGCAGCCTCACGACAGGAGGAGGGAGGTCTTTCTTT. Its protein is CASSLTTGGGRSFF. Complete variable domain (other parts from reference TRBV7-2 and TRBJ1-1): GAGVSQSPSNKVTEKGKDVELRCDPISGHTALYWYRQSLGQGLEFLIYFQGNSAPDKSGLPSDRFSAERTGGSVSTLTIQRTQQEDSAVYLCASSLTTGGGRSFFGQGTRLTVV.

This clonotype was seen many times. This chain uses TRBV27 with TRBJ2-5, with D tentatively TRBD2 (5 bases). The germline V and J ends were trimmed by 6 bases and 0 bases, with 11 bases remaining between them. This CDR3 is 14 amino acids long. Germline V gives CDR1 MNHEY, CDR2 SMNVEV (reference sequence). CDR3 region: CASSLRRYQETQYF. The CDR3 coding sequence is TGTGCCAGCAGCCTCAGGAGGTACCAAGAGACCCAGTACTTC.

This clonotype appeared many times. The gene calls are TRBV7-2 and TRBJ2-4; D not resolved. CDR1 is SGHTA and CDR2 is FQGNSA in the germline V gene. V lost 1 base, J lost 0 bases, and 7 bases lay in between. The CDR3 runs to 15 residues. CDR3 region: CASSLVYTAKNIQYF. Written as DNA, the CDR3 is TGTGCCAGCAGCTTAGTATATACAGCCAAAAACATTCAGTACTTC.

The rearrangement joins TRBV13 to TRBJ1-1; D gene ambiguous. V dropped 1 base and J dropped 0 bases, with 9 bases sitting between them. From germline, CDR1 is PRHDT and CDR2 FYEKMQ (reference sequence). The CDR3 is 15 amino acids. The CDR3 reads CASSLAANLNTEAFF. The DNA for the CDR3 is TGTGCCAGCAGCTTAGCGGCCAACTTGAACACTGAAGCTTTCTTT.

This clonotype was detected many times. This chain links TRBV12-3 or TRBV12-4 with TRBJ2-3; the match to TRBD2 covers 15 bases. This CDR3 spans 15 amino acids. V was pared by 5 bases and J by 8 bases, with 5 bases of the junction left unmatched. The DNA for the CDR3 is TGTGCCAGCAGTCGGACTAGCGGGGGGGCAGGTACGCAGTATTTT. Its protein product is CASSRTSGGAGTQYF.

This clonotype has a count of ten or more. V is TRBV7-8 and J is TRBJ1-5; tentatively, D is TRBD1 (5 bases). Germline CDR1 is SGHVS and CDR2 is FQNEAQ. The CDR3 covers 15 residues. Trimming took off 2 bases at V and 4 bases at J, with 12 bases between the two ends. The CDR3 region is CASSLMGLENQPQHF. The CDR3 nucleotides read TGTGCCAGCAGCTTAATGGGGCTGGAAAATCAGCCCCAGCATTTT.